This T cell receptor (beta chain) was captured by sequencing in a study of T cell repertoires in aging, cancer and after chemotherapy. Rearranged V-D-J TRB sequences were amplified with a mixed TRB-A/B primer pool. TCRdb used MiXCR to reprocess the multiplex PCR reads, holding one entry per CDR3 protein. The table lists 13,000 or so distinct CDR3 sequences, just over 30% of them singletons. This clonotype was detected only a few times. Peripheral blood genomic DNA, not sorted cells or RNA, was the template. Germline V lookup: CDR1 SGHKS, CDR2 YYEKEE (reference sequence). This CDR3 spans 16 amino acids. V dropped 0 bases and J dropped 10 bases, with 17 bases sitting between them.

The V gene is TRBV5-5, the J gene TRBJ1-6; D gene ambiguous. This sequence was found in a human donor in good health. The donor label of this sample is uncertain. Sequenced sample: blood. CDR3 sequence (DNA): TGTGCCAGCAGCTTGGCGTCCGGGAGGGCCCGGTCACCCCTCCACTTT. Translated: CASSLASGRARSPLHF.